This T cell receptor (beta chain) was obtained from a study of blood T cell repertoires in COVID-19. The V segment lost 3 bases and the J segment 1 base; nucleotides outside the gene matches: 1. There are 14 residues in the CDR3. From germline, CDR1 is KGHSH and CDR2 LQKENI. Some clones are missing from TCRdb's copy, which holds only in-frame ones; the method was immunoSEQ multiplex PCR. Of around 250,000 clones in the sample, about 82% were seen once. Regarding this clone: Other DNA sequences in this sample translate to the same CDR3.

The origin of this receptor is a man of 80 years or more with acute or convalescent COVID-19. Source material: peripheral blood. The V and J genes are TRBV18 and TRBJ1-1, with TRBD1 identical over 8 bases. The CDR3 nucleotides are TGTGCCAGCTCACCGGGGACAGGGAACACTGAAGCTTTCTTT. Protein product: CASSPGTGNTEAFF.